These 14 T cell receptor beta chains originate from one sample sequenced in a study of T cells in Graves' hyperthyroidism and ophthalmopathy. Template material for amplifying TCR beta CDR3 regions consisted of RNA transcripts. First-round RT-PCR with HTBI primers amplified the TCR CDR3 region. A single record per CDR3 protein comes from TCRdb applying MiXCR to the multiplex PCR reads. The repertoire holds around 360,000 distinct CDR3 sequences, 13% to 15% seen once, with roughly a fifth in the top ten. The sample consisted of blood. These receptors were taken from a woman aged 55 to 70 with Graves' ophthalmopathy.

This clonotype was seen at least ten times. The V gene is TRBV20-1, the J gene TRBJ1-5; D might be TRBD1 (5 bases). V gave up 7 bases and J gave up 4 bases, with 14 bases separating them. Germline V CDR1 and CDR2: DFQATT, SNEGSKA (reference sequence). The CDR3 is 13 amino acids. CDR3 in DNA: TGCAGTGTCGCCGGGACGGTGAATCAGCCCCAGCATTTT. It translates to CSVAGTVNQPQHF.

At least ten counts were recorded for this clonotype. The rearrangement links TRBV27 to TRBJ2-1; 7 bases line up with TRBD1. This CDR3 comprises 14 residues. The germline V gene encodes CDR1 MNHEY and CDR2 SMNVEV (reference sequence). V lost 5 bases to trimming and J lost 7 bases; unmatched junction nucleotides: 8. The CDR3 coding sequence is TGTGCCAGCAGTCGTAACAGGGGTATTAATGAGCAGTTCTTC. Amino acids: CASSRNRGINEQFF.

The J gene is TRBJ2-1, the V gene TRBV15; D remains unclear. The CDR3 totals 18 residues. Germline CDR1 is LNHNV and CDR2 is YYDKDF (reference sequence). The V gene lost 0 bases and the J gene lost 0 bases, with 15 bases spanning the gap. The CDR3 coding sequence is TGTGCCACCAGCAGAGATCTATTCCGGACCAACTCCTACAATGAGCAGTTCTTC. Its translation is CATSRDLFRTNSYNEQFF.

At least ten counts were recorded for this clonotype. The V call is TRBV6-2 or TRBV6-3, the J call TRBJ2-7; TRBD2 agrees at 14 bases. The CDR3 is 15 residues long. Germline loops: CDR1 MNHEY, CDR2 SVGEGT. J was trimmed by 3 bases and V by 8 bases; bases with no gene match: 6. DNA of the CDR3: TGTGCCAGCCATCCCGGGACTAGCGGGGGCTACGAGCAGTACTTC. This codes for CASHPGTSGGYEQYF.

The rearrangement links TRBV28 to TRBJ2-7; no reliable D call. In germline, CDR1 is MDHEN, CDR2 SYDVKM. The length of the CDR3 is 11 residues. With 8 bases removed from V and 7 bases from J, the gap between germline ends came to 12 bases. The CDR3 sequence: CASHAPGEQYF. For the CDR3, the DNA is TGTGCCAGCCACGCGCCCGGGGAGCAGTACTTC.

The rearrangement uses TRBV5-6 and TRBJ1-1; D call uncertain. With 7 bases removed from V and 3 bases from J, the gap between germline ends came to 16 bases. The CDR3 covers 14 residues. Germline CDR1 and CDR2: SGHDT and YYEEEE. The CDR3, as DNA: TGTGCCAGCTTCACGAGGACTCATGACACTGAAGCTTTCTTT. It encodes CASFTRTHDTEAFF.

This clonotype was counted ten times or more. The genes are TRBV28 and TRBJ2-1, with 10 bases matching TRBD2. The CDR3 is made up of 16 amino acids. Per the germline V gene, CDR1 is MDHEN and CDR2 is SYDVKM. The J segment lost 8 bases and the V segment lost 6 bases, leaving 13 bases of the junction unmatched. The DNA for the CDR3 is TGTGCCAGCAGATATATCACTAGCGGGAACTCCCATGAGCAGTTCTTC. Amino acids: CASRYITSGNSHEQFF. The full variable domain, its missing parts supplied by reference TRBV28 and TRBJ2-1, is DVKVTQSSRYLVKRTGEKVFLECVQDMDHENMFWYRQDPGLGLRLIYFSYDVKMKEKGDIPEGYSVSREKKERFSLILESASTNQTSMYLCASRYITSGNSHEQFFGPGTRLTVL.

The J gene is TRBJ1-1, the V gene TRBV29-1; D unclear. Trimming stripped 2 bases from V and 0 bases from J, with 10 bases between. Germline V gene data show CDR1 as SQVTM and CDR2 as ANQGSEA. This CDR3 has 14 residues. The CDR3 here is CSVESQRLNTEAFF. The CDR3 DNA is TGCAGCGTTGAATCACAGCGATTGAACACTGAAGCTTTCTTT. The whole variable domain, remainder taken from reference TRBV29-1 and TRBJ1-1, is SAVISQKPSRDICQRGTSLTIQCQVDSQVTMMFWYRQQPGQSLTLIATANQGSEATYESGFVIDKFPISRPNLTFSTLTVSNMSPEDSSIYLCSVESQRLNTEAFFGQGTRLTVV.

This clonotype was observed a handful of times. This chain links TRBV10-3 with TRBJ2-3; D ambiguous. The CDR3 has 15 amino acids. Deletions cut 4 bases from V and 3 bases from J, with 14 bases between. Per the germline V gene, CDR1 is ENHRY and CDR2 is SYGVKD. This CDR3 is CAISGKTPTTDTQYF. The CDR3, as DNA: TGTGCCATCAGTGGGAAGACACCAACAACAGATACGCAGTATTTT.

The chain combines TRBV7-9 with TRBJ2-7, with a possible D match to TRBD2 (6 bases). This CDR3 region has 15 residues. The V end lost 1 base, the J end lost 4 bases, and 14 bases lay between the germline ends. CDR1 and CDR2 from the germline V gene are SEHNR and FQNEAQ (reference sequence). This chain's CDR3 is CASSLDGGLKYEQYF. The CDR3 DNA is TGTGCCAGCAGCTTAGATGGGGGACTGAAATACGAGCAGTACTTC.

The CDR3 DNA follows: TGCAGCGTTGAAGATTTTGCAGGGGTTGTTGGCTACACCTTC. Translation gives CSVEDFAGVVGYTF. The V call is TRBV29-1, the J call TRBJ1-2; a possible D gene is TRBD1 (6 bases). The germline gives CDR1 SQVTM, CDR2 ANQGSEA. V lost 0 bases and J lost 7, with 15 bases in between. The CDR3 runs to 14 residues.

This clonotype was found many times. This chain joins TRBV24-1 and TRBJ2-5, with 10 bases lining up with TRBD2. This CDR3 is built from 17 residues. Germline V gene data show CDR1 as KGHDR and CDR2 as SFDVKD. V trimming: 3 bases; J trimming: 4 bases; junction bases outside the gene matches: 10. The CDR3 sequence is CATSDASGRGAAETQYF. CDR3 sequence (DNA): TGTGCCACCAGTGATGCCAGCGGGAGGGGAGCTGCAGAGACCCAGTACTTC.

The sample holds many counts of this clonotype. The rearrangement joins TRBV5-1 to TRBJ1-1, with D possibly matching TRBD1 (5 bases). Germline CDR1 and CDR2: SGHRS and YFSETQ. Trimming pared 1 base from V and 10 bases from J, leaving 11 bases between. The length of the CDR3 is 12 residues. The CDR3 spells CASSLRGETAFF. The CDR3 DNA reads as TGCGCCAGCAGCTTGCGAGGGGAGACAGCTTTCTTT.

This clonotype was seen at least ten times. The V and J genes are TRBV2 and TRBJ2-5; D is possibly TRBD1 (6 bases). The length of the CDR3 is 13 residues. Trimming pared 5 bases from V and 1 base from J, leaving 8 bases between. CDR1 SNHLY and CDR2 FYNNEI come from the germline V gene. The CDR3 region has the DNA TGTGCCAGCAGTCGGGACATCCAAGAGACCCAGTACTTC. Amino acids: CASSRDIQETQYF.